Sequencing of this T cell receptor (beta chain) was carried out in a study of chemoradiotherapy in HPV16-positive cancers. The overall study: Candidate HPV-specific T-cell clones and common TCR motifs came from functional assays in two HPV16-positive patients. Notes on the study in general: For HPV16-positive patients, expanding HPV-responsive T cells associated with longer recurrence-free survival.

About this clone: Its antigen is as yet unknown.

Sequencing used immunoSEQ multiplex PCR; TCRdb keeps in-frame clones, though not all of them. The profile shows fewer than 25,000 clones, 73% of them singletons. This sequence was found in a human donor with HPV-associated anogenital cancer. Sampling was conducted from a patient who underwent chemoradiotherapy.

CDR3 coding DNA: TGTGCCATCAGTGAGTCACAGCAGAACACTGAAGCTTTCTTT. Translated: CAISESQQNTEAFF. The chain uses TRBV10-3 and TRBJ1-1; D call uncertain. The CDR3 is 14 residues long. Trimming cost V 0 bases and J 1 base, with 6 bases left between them. Germline-derived CDR1 and CDR2 are ENHRY and SYGVKD.